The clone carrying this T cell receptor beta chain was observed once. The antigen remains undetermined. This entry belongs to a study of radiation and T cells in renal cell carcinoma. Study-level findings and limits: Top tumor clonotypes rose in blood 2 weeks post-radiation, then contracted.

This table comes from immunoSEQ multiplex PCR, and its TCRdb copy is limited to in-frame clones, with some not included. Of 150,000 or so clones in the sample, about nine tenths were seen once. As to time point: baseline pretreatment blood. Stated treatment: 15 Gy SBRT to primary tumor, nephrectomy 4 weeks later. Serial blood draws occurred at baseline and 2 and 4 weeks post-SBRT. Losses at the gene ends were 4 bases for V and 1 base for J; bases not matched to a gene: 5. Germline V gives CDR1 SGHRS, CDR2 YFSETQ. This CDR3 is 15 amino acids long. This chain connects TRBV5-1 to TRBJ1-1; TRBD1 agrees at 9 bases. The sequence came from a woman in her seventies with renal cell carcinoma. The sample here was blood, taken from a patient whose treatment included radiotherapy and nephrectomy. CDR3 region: CASSPMTGGNTEAFF. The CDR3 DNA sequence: TGCGCCAGCAGCCCAATGACAGGGGGGAACACTGAAGCTTTCTTT.